One and the same sample provided the 13 T cell receptor beta chains below, sequenced in a study of T cells after yellow fever vaccination. TCRdb redid the calling of the 5' RACE reads with MiXCR, one entry per CDR3 protein. The sample has roughly 32,000 distinct CDR3 sequences, about 6.6% seen once. The starting material was PBMCs, either bulk or a sorted T-cell subset (CD4+, CD8+, memory, or dextramer-sorted; not recorded which), obtained on the day of the first yellow fever vaccination. The receptors here all came from a man aged 18 to 30 who received the YFV17D yellow fever vaccine.

This clonotype has a count of ten or more. J is TRBJ2-1 and V is TRBV7-2; D unresolved. The germline gives CDR1 SGHTA, CDR2 FQGNSA. The V end lost 2 bases, the J end lost 9 bases, and 11 bases lay between the germline ends. This CDR3 has 13 residues. The CDR3 reads CASSLTPSGEQFF. In nucleotides, the CDR3 is TGTGCCAGCAGCTTAACCCCCTCGGGTGAGCAGTTCTTC.

This clonotype was seen at least ten times. This sequence joins TRBV5-1 and TRBJ1-6; perhaps TRBD1 as D (6 bases). This CDR3 has 15 amino acids. Trimming cost V 6 bases and J 9 bases, with 19 bases left between them. Germline V CDR1 and CDR2: SGHRS, YFSETQ. The DNA of the CDR3 is TGCGCCAGCAAAAACAGGGATTCTTCAGGTTCACCCCTCCACTTT. It translates to CASKNRDSSGSPLHF.

Many counts were recorded for this clonotype. The chain employs TRBV4-1 and TRBJ2-2; D call uncertain. Trimming removed 0 bases from V and 6 bases from J, with 11 bases in between. Germline-derived CDR1 and CDR2 are MGHRA and YSYEKL. The CDR3 is 15 amino acids. CDR3: CASSQDLLAAGELFF. CDR3 DNA sequence: TGCGCCAGCAGCCAAGATCTATTGGCGGCCGGGGAGCTGTTTTTT.

There are many counts of this clonotype. This chain connects TRBV5-1 to TRBJ2-5; D gene ambiguous. The length of the CDR3 is 13 residues. Germline CDR1 reads SGHRS; CDR2 reads YFSETQ. Trimming left V 5 bases short and J 3 bases short, with 11 bases between. CDR3 sequence: CASRISAKETQYF. As DNA, the CDR3 is TGCGCCAGCAGGATTTCAGCGAAAGAGACCCAGTACTTC. The variable domain in full, with the rest retrieved from reference TRBV5-1 and TRBJ2-5, is KAGVTQTPRYLIKTRGQQVTLSCSPISGHRSVSWYQQTPGQGLQFLFEYFSETQRNKGNFPGRFSGRQFSNSRSEMNVSTLELGDSALYLCASRISAKETQYFGPGTRLLVL.

This clonotype came up many times. The rearrangement links TRBV28 to TRBJ2-3; the match to TRBD1 covers 10 bases. V shed 3 bases, J shed 5 bases, and the junction held 5 bases outside the gene matches. This CDR3 is built from 15 residues. Germline V gene lookup returns CDR1 MDHEN and CDR2 SYDVKM. The CDR3 is CASSLGTGAGDTQYF. In DNA, the CDR3 is TGTGCCAGCAGTTTGGGGACAGGGGCAGGAGATACGCAGTATTTT.

This clonotype occurred a few times. This sequence joins TRBV4-3 and TRBJ2-1; 9 bases agree with TRBD2. The CDR3 totals 17 residues. Trimming cost V 0 bases and J 8 bases; bases outside gene matches: 11. Germline V CDR1 and CDR2: LGHNA, YSLEER. The CDR3 region has the DNA TGCGCCAGCAGCCAAGATGCCCCTGGCGGGGGGGTCTATGAGCAGTTCTTC. Its translation: CASSQDAPGGGVYEQFF.

In this sample, this clonotype turned up many times. This rearrangement joins TRBV3-1 to TRBJ2-5, with 8 bases matching TRBD2. The germline CDR1 and CDR2 sequences are LGHDT and YNNKEL (reference sequence). The CDR3 consists of 16 residues. Trimming at V came to 4 bases and at J to 4 bases, leaving 11 bases not matched to a gene. DNA for the CDR3: TGTGCCAGCAGCCGAGGACATAGCGGGGCGGGAGAGACCCAGTACTTC. This sequence encodes CASSRGHSGAGETQYF.

This clonotype was picked up many times. V gene TRBV2 combines with J gene TRBJ1-5, with D possibly TRBD1 on 6 matching bases. Germline-derived CDR1 and CDR2 are SNHLY and FYNNEI. The CDR3 spans 14 residues. Trimming pared 5 bases from V and 5 bases from J, leaving 13 bases between. For the CDR3, the DNA is TGTGCCAGCAGTTTTACAGGGATATATCAGCCCCAGCATTTT. This translates into CASSFTGIYQPQHF.

This clonotype was recorded many times. This chain joins TRBV6-5 and TRBJ1-5; D perhaps matches TRBD1 (5 bases). The CDR3 is made up of 17 amino acids. CDR1 MNHEY and CDR2 SVGAGI come from the germline V gene. Trimming left V 7 bases short and J 9 bases short, with 28 bases between. CDR3 nucleotide sequence: TGTGCCAGCATCGACGCCGTGGGGGAGGGAGCCTTACGGCCCCAGCATTTT. As protein: CASIDAVGEGALRPQHF.

This clonotype showed up many times. The rearrangement joins TRBV5-5 to TRBJ1-4; perhaps TRBD1 as D (5 bases). Trimming stripped 1 base from V and 6 bases from J, with 13 bases between. The CDR3 length is 15 residues. The germline V gene encodes CDR1 SGHKS and CDR2 YYEKEE (reference sequence). CDR3 DNA: TGTGCCAGCAGCTTGACGGCAGGGATCTATGAAAAACTGTTTTTT. It yields the protein CASSLTAGIYEKLFF.

This clonotype appeared a few times. The chain has TRBV12-3 or TRBV12-4 and TRBJ1-2, with D perhaps TRBD1 (6 bases). V was cut by 3 bases and J by 5 bases, with 10 bases left in between. There are 13 residues in the CDR3. The CDR3 sequence: CASSFRGWYGYTF. CDR3 DNA sequence: TGTGCCAGCAGTTTCAGGGGTTGGTATGGCTACACCTTC.

This clonotype has ten or more counts. The gene calls are TRBV20-1 and TRBJ2-5; D remains unclear. V dropped 2 bases and J dropped 0 bases, with 4 bases sitting between them. Germline values: CDR1 DFQATT, CDR2 SNEGSKA (reference sequence). The CDR3 consists of 12 residues. The CDR3 coding sequence is TGCAGTGCTAGACAGTACCAAGAGACCCAGTACTTC. Translation: CSARQYQETQYF.

This clonotype came up a few times. A read error may account for a junction end that differs from germline. V gene TRBV20-1 combines with J gene TRBJ1-5; D is unresolved. Germline assignment: CDR1 DFQATT and CDR2 SNEGSKA (reference sequence). The CDR3 contains 14 residues. CDR3 sequence: CSARAAGNNQPQHF. In DNA form, the CDR3 reads TGCAGTGCAAGAGCGGCAGGCAACAATCAGCCCCAGCATTTT.